Listed below are T cell receptor beta chains from one sample, sequenced in a study of cytomegalovirus exposure and HLA in healthy donors. TCRdb's copy holds only in-frame clones and misses some; the assay was immunoSEQ multiplex PCR. Among some 120,000 clones listed, 80% were seen once. The sample taken for sequencing was PBMCs. These receptor sequences come from a female donor in good health and CMV-seronegative. Each CDR3 is given without its conserved first and last residue. Fields, in order: CDR3 protein, V gene, J gene.

ASSLLGQTGLILAF,TRBV7-9,TRBJ1-1
ASRLWTGSVDNEQF,TRBV27,TRBJ2-1
ASSYGVRGGSPLH,TRBV6-6,TRBJ1-6
ASNRARQETQY,TRBV11-2,TRBJ2-5
ASIPTGEATDTQY,TRBV5-1,TRBJ2-3
ASSSYRDSYEQY,TRBV5-4,TRBJ2-7
ASSVTGVGAEAF,TRBV5-1,TRBJ1-1
ASSPEGGGLAFHEQY,TRBV18,TRBJ2-7
ASSLGGVPQETQY,TRBV7-9,TRBJ2-5
ASRETAAEENTIY,TRBV6-6,TRBJ1-3
ASSLNRGNGNTIY,TRBV2,TRBJ1-3
ATNAGTDFYEQY,TRBV19,TRBJ2-7
ASSPGTSGSYEQY,TRBV6-4,TRBJ2-7
ASSYSRTSGYYEQY,TRBV6-6,TRBJ2-7
ASSLVGQGGSPLH,TRBV7-9,TRBJ1-6
ASSDSGGGPTDTQY,TRBV6-4,TRBJ2-3
ASTEVGMGLAVKTQY,TRBV19,TRBJ2-5
ASSLSASEIPEQY,TRBV27,TRBJ2-7
ASSPTGVGYQPQH,TRBV28,TRBJ1-5
ASSVEAGAYGEQF,TRBV9,TRBJ2-1
ASSYLTGTDEKLF,TRBV6-6,TRBJ1-4
ATSRGGTAHNEQF,TRBV15,TRBJ2-1
ASSLELPKDTQY,TRBV5-1,TRBJ2-3
ASSYSHSNEKLF,TRBV6-5,TRBJ1-4
ASSTGGTGEKLF,TRBV19,TRBJ1-4
ASSFNSGGAYEQY,TRBV5-1,TRBJ2-7
ASTGQGTGELF,TRBV19,TRBJ2-2
ASSLDLADSYNEQF,TRBV11-2,TRBJ2-1
ASSEPRTVSYEQY,TRBV6-1,.
SVETGHPYNEQF,TRBV29-1,TRBJ2-1
ASTRTSGIEQF,TRBV6-1,TRBJ2-1
ASSARDRSEETQY,TRBV9,TRBJ2-5
ASSLGRQRNEKLF,TRBV7-6,TRBJ1-4
ASSPQAGGAYEQY,TRBV4-1,TRBJ2-7
ASSFLPDQSGKNIQY,TRBV5-6,TRBJ2-4
ASRGPGSYEQY,TRBV6-5,TRBJ2-7
ASSLSGQSREQY,TRBV7-6,TRBJ2-7
ASTLTGGGTNEKLF,TRBV2,TRBJ1-4
AMGVADGSNEKLF,TRBV25-1,TRBJ1-4
ASSSPSYNEQF,TRBV5-4,TRBJ2-1
SVGRTVGFSGANVLT,TRBV29-1,TRBJ2-6
ASRAAGVQPQH,TRBV2,TRBJ1-5
ASSTRDRAYEQY,TRBV5-1,TRBJ2-7
ASSASQNEKLF,TRBV18,TRBJ1-4
ASSLAGTGNYGYT,TRBV7-2,TRBJ1-2
ASSFSPADTQY,TRBV11-3,TRBJ2-3
ASSQGAEAGASETQY,TRBV4-1,TRBJ2-5
ASRLSGRYQETQY,TRBV5-1,TRBJ2-5
ASSTKTGGASYEQY,TRBV18,TRBJ2-7
ASSSGQGAGPGELF,TRBV5-1,TRBJ2-2